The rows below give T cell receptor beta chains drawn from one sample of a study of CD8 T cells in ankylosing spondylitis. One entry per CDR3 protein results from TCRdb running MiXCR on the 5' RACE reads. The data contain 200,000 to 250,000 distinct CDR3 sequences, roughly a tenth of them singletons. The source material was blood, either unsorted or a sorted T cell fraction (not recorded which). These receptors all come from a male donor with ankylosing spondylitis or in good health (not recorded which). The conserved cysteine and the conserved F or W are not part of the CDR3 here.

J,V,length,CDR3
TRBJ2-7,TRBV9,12,ASSVGTGLDEQY
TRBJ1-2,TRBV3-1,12,ASSQLGQGGGYT
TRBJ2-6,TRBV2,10,ASKSGANVLT
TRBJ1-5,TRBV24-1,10,ATSDLNQPQH
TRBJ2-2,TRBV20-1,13,SARDVQLSTGELF
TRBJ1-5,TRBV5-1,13,ASSRGQGGNQPQH
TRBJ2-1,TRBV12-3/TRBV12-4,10,ASRPNRNEQF
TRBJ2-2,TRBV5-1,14,ASSLASGSGTGELF
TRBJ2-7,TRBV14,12,ASSQAGGSYEQY
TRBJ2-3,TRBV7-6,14,ASSPRTGVSTDTQY
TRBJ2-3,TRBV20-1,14,SARALLAGSTDTQY
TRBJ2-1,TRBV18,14,ASSPQGTSAYNEQF
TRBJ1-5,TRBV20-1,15,SARDLTGLGGAQPQH
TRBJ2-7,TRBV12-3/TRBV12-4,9,ASSTGTSKY
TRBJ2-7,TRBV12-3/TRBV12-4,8,ASSLGVQY
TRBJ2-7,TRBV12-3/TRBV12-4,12,ASSLTQGGFEQY
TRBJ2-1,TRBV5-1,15,ASSLAGGRTGDNEQF
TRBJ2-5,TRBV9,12,ASSAEDSKETQY
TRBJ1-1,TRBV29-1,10,SVARQGTEAF
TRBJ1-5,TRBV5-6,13,ASSLATGLNQPQH
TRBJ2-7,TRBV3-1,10,ASSQRDNEQY
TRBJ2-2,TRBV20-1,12,SAPGQINTGELF
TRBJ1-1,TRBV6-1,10,ASFSGTRETF
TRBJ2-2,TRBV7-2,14,ASSSTSGGAIGELF
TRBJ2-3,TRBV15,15,ATSRKIGRGGPDTQY
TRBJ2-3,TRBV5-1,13,ASSSSGYPTDTQY
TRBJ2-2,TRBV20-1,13,SAIVGTRNTGELF
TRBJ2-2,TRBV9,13,ASTLGQGDTGELF
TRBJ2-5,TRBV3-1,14,ASSQTTSGGEETQY
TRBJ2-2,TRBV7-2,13,ASSLFQANTGELF
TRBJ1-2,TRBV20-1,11,SAKEQSNYGYT
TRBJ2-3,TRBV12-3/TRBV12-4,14,ASSASTGGYTDTQY
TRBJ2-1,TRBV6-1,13,AVSPTSGSYNEQF
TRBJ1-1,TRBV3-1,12,ASRGEGGRTEAF